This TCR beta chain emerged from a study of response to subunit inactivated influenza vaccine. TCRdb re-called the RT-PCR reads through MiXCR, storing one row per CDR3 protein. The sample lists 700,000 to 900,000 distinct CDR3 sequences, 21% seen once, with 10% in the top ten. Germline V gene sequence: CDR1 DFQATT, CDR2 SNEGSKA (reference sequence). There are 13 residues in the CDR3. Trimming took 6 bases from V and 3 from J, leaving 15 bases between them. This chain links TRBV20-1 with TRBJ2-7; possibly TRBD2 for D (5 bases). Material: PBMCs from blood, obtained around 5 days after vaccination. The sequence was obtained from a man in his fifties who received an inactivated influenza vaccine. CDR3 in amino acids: CSAPSAVNYEQYF. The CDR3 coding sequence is TGCAGTGCCCCGTCAGCGGTCAACTACGAGCAGTACTTC.